These T cell receptor beta chains were read from a single sample in a study of cytomegalovirus exposure and HLA in healthy donors. The protocol was immunoSEQ multiplex PCR, while the TCRdb copy is restricted to in-frame clones and leaves out a portion. The table lists 80,000 or so clones, with around 1.1% in the top ten. Input material: PBMCs. The origin of the receptors is a woman younger than 45 in good health and CMV-seronegative. Both conserved end residues are part of each CDR3. The D gene is left open where the match is weak.

length: 14; V: TRBV18; D: .; J: TRBJ2-7; DNA: TGTGCCAGCTCACCTGCGGAGAGCGCCTACGAGCAGTACTTC; CDR3: CASSPAESAYEQYF
length: 13; V: TRBV4-1; D: .; J: TRBJ2-7; DNA: TGCGCCAGCAGCCAAGCTGACAGTCTAAAGCAGTACTTC; CDR3: CASSQADSLKQYF
length: 14; V: TRBV30; D: .; J: TRBJ2-1; DNA: TGTGCCTGGAGTGTCGTGAGCCCCTCGGATGAGCAGTTCTTC; CDR3: CAWSVVSPSDEQFF
length: 13; V: TRBV11-2; D: .; J: TRBJ2-1; DNA: TGTGCCAGCAGCTCTATCCGCGCGGATGAGCAGTTCTTC; CDR3: CASSSIRADEQFF
length: 13; V: TRBV5-1; D: .; J: TRBJ1-1; DNA: TGCGCCAGCAGCATCTCCGGGAACACTGAAGCTTTCTTT; CDR3: CASSISGNTEAFF
length: 13; V: TRBV30; D: .; J: TRBJ2-5; DNA: TGTGCCTGGAGTGGGACAGTTCAAGAGACCCAGTACTTC; CDR3: CAWSGTVQETQYF
length: 12; V: TRBV6-6; D: .; J: TRBJ2-7; DNA: TGTGCCAGCCGGGACAATACCTACGAGCAGTACTTC; CDR3: CASRDNTYEQYF
length: 15; V: TRBV4-1; D: .; J: TRBJ2-5; DNA: TGCGCCAGCAGCCAAGGCTACGGGTTTGGAGAGACCCAGTACTTC; CDR3: CASSQGYGFGETQYF
length: 15; V: TRBV19; D: TRBD1; J: TRBJ1-5; DNA: TGTGCCAGTAGTACGAGGACAGGGGGCCAGCAGCCCCAGCATTTT; CDR3: CASSTRTGGQQPQHF
length: 21; V: TRBV4-2; D: .; J: TRBJ2-5; DNA: TGTGCCAGCAGCCAAGAAGCCACTCGGACTCCCCCCGCAACTTCTCAAGAGACCCAGTACTTC; CDR3: CASSQEATRTPPATSQETQYF
length: 14; V: TRBV7-8; D: .; J: TRBJ1-3; DNA: TGTGCCAGCAGCTTAGATAGCACTGGAAACACCATATATTTT; CDR3: CASSLDSTGNTIYF
length: 16; V: TRBV19; D: TRBD1; J: TRBJ2-7; DNA: TGTGCCAGTAGCAATATACCGGGACAGGGGAGCTACGAGCAGTACTTC; CDR3: CASSNIPGQGSYEQYF
length: 13; V: TRBV6-5; D: TRBD2; J: TRBJ2-5; DNA: TGTGCCAGCAGGGGTAGCGGGGTGGAGACCCAGTACTTC; CDR3: CASRGSGVETQYF
length: 13; V: TRBV5-1; D: .; J: TRBJ1-5; DNA: TGCGCCAGCAGCTTGGCCGGATCGGGGCCCCAGCATTTT; CDR3: CASSLAGSGPQHF
length: 15; V: TRBV6-1; D: .; J: TRBJ1-5; DNA: TGTGCCAGCAGTGTTGGCAGGGGCAGCAATCAGCCCCAGCATTTT; CDR3: CASSVGRGSNQPQHF
length: 16; V: TRBV4-1; D: .; J: TRBJ1-3; DNA: TGCGCCAGCAGCCGAGAACTCCCAATGAGTGGAAACACCATATATTTT; CDR3: CASSRELPMSGNTIYF
length: 13; V: TRBV7-9; D: .; J: TRBJ1-1; DNA: TGTGCCAGCAGCTCACAGGGTTACACTGAAGCTTTCTTT; CDR3: CASSSQGYTEAFF
length: 12; V: TRBV29-1; D: TRBD1; J: TRBJ2-5; DNA: TGCAGCGTGACAGGACAGGGAGAGACCCAGTACTTC; CDR3: CSVTGQGETQYF
length: 15; V: TRBV6-5; D: .; J: TRBJ2-2; DNA: TGTGCCAGCAGTGTTGGACTCCCGGACACCGGGGAGCTGTTTTTT; CDR3: CASSVGLPDTGELFF
length: 15; V: TRBV2; D: TRBD1; J: TRBJ2-5; DNA: TGTGCCAGCAGTAAGACAGGGGGGAAGGGAGAGACCCAGTACTTC; CDR3: CASSKTGGKGETQYF
length: 15; V: TRBV6-5; D: .; J: TRBJ2-7; DNA: TGTGCCAGCAGCCGAGGGATACCCGACACCTACGAGCAGTACTTC; CDR3: CASSRGIPDTYEQYF
length: 16; V: TRBV9; D: .; J: TRBJ1-1; DNA: TGTGCCAGCAGCGATGCCGCCGGGGGTCGGAACACTGAAGCTTTCTTT; CDR3: CASSDAAGGRNTEAFF
length: 17; V: TRBV4-1; D: .; J: TRBJ1-4; DNA: TGCGCCAGCAGCCAAGACCCCTTAACAGGGATTAATGAAAAACTGTTTTTT; CDR3: CASSQDPLTGINEKLFF
length: 15; V: TRBV2; D: TRBD2; J: TRBJ2-1; DNA: TGTGCCAGCAGGGTGAGCGGGGGGGCCTACAATGAGCAGTTCTTC; CDR3: CASRVSGGAYNEQFF
length: 14; V: TRBV27; D: .; J: TRBJ1-1; DNA: TGTGCCAGCAGTTCCCAGGGGCCGCACAGTGAAGCTTTCTTT; CDR3: CASSSQGPHSEAFF
length: 15; V: TRBV7-2; D: .; J: TRBJ1-5; DNA: TGTGCCAGCAGCTTAGACGGACAGCCCAATCAGCCCCAGCATTTT; CDR3: CASSLDGQPNQPQHF
length: 15; V: TRBV5-4; D: TRBD1; J: TRBJ2-5; DNA: TGTGCCAGCAGCTTGGGGGACAGATCGCAAGAGACCCAGTACTTC; CDR3: CASSLGDRSQETQYF
length: 15; V: TRBV5-1; D: TRBD1; J: TRBJ1-2; DNA: TGCGCCAGCAGCCCAGGACAGGGGGCCCTAAATGGCTACACCTTC; CDR3: CASSPGQGALNGYTF
length: 16; V: TRBV19; D: TRBD1; J: TRBJ2-1; DNA: TGTGCCAGTAGTCCGCCGGACAGGCGCCTCTACAATGAGCAGTTCTTC; CDR3: CASSPPDRRLYNEQFF
length: 14; V: TRBV2; D: .; J: TRBJ1-5; DNA: TGTGCCAGCAGCCCGAAGCGGGCAGGGCAGCCCCAGCATTTT; CDR3: CASSPKRAGQPQHF